This T cell receptor (beta chain) stems from a study of cytomegalovirus exposure and HLA in healthy donors. Study-level results: Per a later analysis, 18,000 or so TCR beta sequences showed association with HLA alleles at 0.05 false discovery rate. Listed as cytomegalovirus-associated were 150 to 200 TCR beta chains. Based on reports, TCR beta sequences accurately predicted HLA-A and HLA-B alleles for most subjects. Whilst most TCR sequences proved rare, a subset of public TCRs occurred across many donors.

Points on this clone: As yet, its antigen is unknown.

Trimming pared 3 bases from V and 5 bases from J, leaving 5 bases between. The CDR3 sequence is 12 residues long. Germline V lookup: CDR1 SNHLY, CDR2 FYNNEI. 13 Jbeta primers and 60 Vbeta primers were used for the PCR. Libraries were prepared by immunoSEQ multiplex PCR; TCRdb keeps only in-frame clonotypes and omits some of them. The sample lists some 200,000 clones; about 70% were seen once. Sequencing was carried out using PBMCs. The rearrangement joins TRBV2 to TRBJ2-1; no reliable D call. The TCR sequence derives from a young woman in good health and CMV-seronegative. CDR3 DNA sequence: TGTGCCAGCAGTGACATTGACAATGAGCAGTTCTTC. It is translated as CASSDIDNEQFF.